A selection of T cell receptor beta chains follows, all from one sample in a study of cytomegalovirus exposure and HLA in healthy donors. Generated by immunoSEQ multiplex PCR, the TCRdb table keeps only in-frame clones and is missing some. The sample records some 140,000 clones, 84% being singletons. The sequencing input was PBMCs. The receptors shown here come from a woman aged 25 to 39 in good health and CMV-seronegative. CDR3s include the opening cysteine and the closing phenylalanine or tryptophan. A D gene is named only where the DNA matches it firmly. A row's size may be missing; if present it is once, few, many or a size class.

clone_size: -; v_call: TRBV5-1; d_call: TRBD1; j_call: TRBJ1-4; cdr3_length: 16; cdr3_nt: TGCGCCAGCAGCCCACGGACAGGCCCGCCGAATGAAAAACTGTTTTTT; cdr3_aa: CASSPRTGPPNEKLFF
clone_size: -; v_call: TRBV5-4; d_call: TRBD2; j_call: TRBJ2-1; cdr3_length: 16; cdr3_nt: TGTGCCAGCATCCCCCGGGGCGGGGGGGCTGTGAATGAGCAGTTCTTC; cdr3_aa: CASIPRGGGAVNEQFF
clone_size: -; v_call: TRBV2; d_call: -; j_call: TRBJ2-3; cdr3_length: 14; cdr3_nt: TGTGCCAGCCGTGACAGTTACAGCACAGATACGCAGTATTTT; cdr3_aa: CASRDSYSTDTQYF
clone_size: -; v_call: TRBV7-9; d_call: -; j_call: TRBJ2-1; cdr3_length: 15; cdr3_nt: TGTGCCAGCAGCTTAGCGGGGGGGCTATACAATGAGCAGTTCTTC; cdr3_aa: CASSLAGGLYNEQFF
clone_size: -; v_call: TRBV27; d_call: -; j_call: TRBJ1-2; cdr3_length: 15; cdr3_nt: TGTGCCAGCAGTTTAGCCGGGGGATCGTTCTATGGCTACACCTTC; cdr3_aa: CASSLAGGSFYGYTF
clone_size: -; v_call: TRBV11-1; d_call: -; j_call: TRBJ2-2; cdr3_length: 13; cdr3_nt: TGTGCCAGCAGCTTGGACAGAAGCGGGGAGCTGTTTTTT; cdr3_aa: CASSLDRSGELFF
clone_size: -; v_call: TRBV10-1; d_call: -; j_call: TRBJ2-7; cdr3_length: 17; cdr3_nt: TGCGCCAGCAGTGAGTCGACTCGGGAGAAGGGGCCTTACGAGCAGTACTTC; cdr3_aa: CASSESTREKGPYEQYF
clone_size: -; v_call: TRBV7-3; d_call: -; j_call: TRBJ2-7; cdr3_length: 13; cdr3_nt: TGTGCCAGCAGCTTAAAGGCCGCAGGCGAGCAGTACTTC; cdr3_aa: CASSLKAAGEQYF
clone_size: -; v_call: TRBV13; d_call: TRBD1; j_call: TRBJ2-1; cdr3_length: 15; cdr3_nt: TGTGCCAGCAGCTTAAGGACAGGGGCCTACAATGAGCAGTTCTTC; cdr3_aa: CASSLRTGAYNEQFF
clone_size: -; v_call: TRBV5-4; d_call: TRBD2; j_call: TRBJ2-5; cdr3_length: 15; cdr3_nt: TGTGCCAGCAGCTCCCCACGGACGGGGGGAGAGACCCAGTACTTC; cdr3_aa: CASSSPRTGGETQYF
clone_size: -; v_call: TRBV28; d_call: -; j_call: TRBJ1-5; cdr3_length: 17; cdr3_nt: TGTGCCAGCAGTTTCCTGGGGGCCTCACGTAGCAATCAGCCCCAGCATTTT; cdr3_aa: CASSFLGASRSNQPQHF
clone_size: once; v_call: TRBV5-1; d_call: -; j_call: TRBJ2-4; cdr3_length: 15; cdr3_nt: TGCGCCAGCAGCTTAGGGGGGGCGGGAAAAAACATTCAGTACTTC; cdr3_aa: CASSLGGAGKNIQYF
clone_size: -; v_call: TRBV27; d_call: TRBD2; j_call: TRBJ2-3; cdr3_length: 16; cdr3_nt: TGTGCCAGCAGTTCCCGTGGGGGGGGGTTCACAGATACGCAGTATTTT; cdr3_aa: CASSSRGGGFTDTQYF
clone_size: few; v_call: TRBV10-1; d_call: -; j_call: TRBJ2-7; cdr3_length: 13; cdr3_nt: TGCGCCAGCAGTGATTTCAGGTTCTACGAGCAGTACTTC; cdr3_aa: CASSDFRFYEQYF
clone_size: -; v_call: TRBV2; d_call: TRBD2; j_call: TRBJ2-2; cdr3_length: 14; cdr3_nt: TGTGCCAGCACGGGGGGTGTGGGGACCGGGGAGCTGTTTTTT; cdr3_aa: CASTGGVGTGELFF
clone_size: -; v_call: TRBV7-2; d_call: -; j_call: TRBJ1-1; cdr3_length: 13; cdr3_nt: TGTGCCAGCAGGGTGGTCGGGAACACTGAAGCTTTCTTT; cdr3_aa: CASRVVGNTEAFF
clone_size: -; v_call: TRBV19; d_call: -; j_call: TRBJ1-1; cdr3_length: 13; cdr3_nt: TGTGCCAGTAGTACGCACGAACAGGGAAGAGCTTTCTTT; cdr3_aa: CASSTHEQGRAFF
clone_size: -; v_call: TRBV7-9; d_call: TRBD1; j_call: TRBJ2-7; cdr3_length: 14; cdr3_nt: TGTGCCAGCACCGGGACAGGGAATTCCTACGAGCAGTACTTC; cdr3_aa: CASTGTGNSYEQYF
clone_size: few; v_call: TRBV2; d_call: -; j_call: TRBJ1-6; cdr3_length: 14; cdr3_nt: TGTGCCAGCAACTTGGACAGCAGCAATTCACCCCTCCACTTT; cdr3_aa: CASNLDSSNSPLHF
clone_size: -; v_call: TRBV5-1; d_call: TRBD1; j_call: TRBJ1-2; cdr3_length: 13; cdr3_nt: TGCGCCAGCAGCCAGGGACAGAACTATGGCTACACCTTC; cdr3_aa: CASSQGQNYGYTF
clone_size: once; v_call: TRBV6-1; d_call: -; j_call: TRBJ2-5; cdr3_length: 14; cdr3_nt: TGTGCCAGCAGTGAATGGGGGAGGCAAGAGACCCAGTACTTC; cdr3_aa: CASSEWGRQETQYF
clone_size: -; v_call: TRBV11-2; d_call: -; j_call: TRBJ1-2; cdr3_length: 13; cdr3_nt: TGTGCCAGCAGCTTAGGGTGGGCCTATGGCTACACCTTC; cdr3_aa: CASSLGWAYGYTF
clone_size: -; v_call: TRBV21-1; d_call: -; j_call: TRBJ2-6; cdr3_length: 17; cdr3_nt: TGTGCCAGCAGCAAAAGGGCTCGGGGATATGGGGCCAACGTCCTGACTTTC; cdr3_aa: CASSKRARGYGANVLTF
clone_size: -; v_call: TRBV28; d_call: -; j_call: TRBJ1-2; cdr3_length: 14; cdr3_nt: TGTGCCAGCAGTCGCGCAGGGAAGCACTATGGCTACACCTTC; cdr3_aa: CASSRAGKHYGYTF
clone_size: -; v_call: TRBV9; d_call: TRBD1; j_call: TRBJ1-1; cdr3_length: 16; cdr3_nt: TGTGCCAGCAGCGTAGATTCCGAGGGGGCGGACACTGAAGCTTTCTTT; cdr3_aa: CASSVDSEGADTEAFF
clone_size: once; v_call: TRBV6-5; d_call: TRBD1; j_call: TRBJ2-1; cdr3_length: 15; cdr3_nt: TGTGCCAGCAGAGACGACAGGGGGACCTACAATGAGCAGTTCTTC; cdr3_aa: CASRDDRGTYNEQFF
clone_size: few; v_call: TRBV10-3; d_call: TRBD1; j_call: TRBJ2-7; cdr3_length: 15; cdr3_nt: TGTGCCATCAGCCATGACAGACAGGGGGCGCGGGAGCAGTACTTC; cdr3_aa: CAISHDRQGAREQYF
clone_size: -; v_call: TRBV2; d_call: -; j_call: TRBJ1-2; cdr3_length: 14; cdr3_nt: TGTGCCAGCAGTGAAGCGCTGGGGCCCTATGGCTACACCTTC; cdr3_aa: CASSEALGPYGYTF
clone_size: -; v_call: TRBV6-1; d_call: -; j_call: TRBJ2-3; cdr3_length: 15; cdr3_nt: TGTGCCAGCAGTGAACTAAGGGGGAGCACAGATACGCAGTATTTT; cdr3_aa: CASSELRGSTDTQYF
clone_size: -; v_call: TRBV2; d_call: TRBD2; j_call: TRBJ2-7; cdr3_length: 15; cdr3_nt: TGTGCCAGCGGTGGGACTAGCCGGTTTCCCTACGAGCAGTACTTC; cdr3_aa: CASGGTSRFPYEQYF
clone_size: -; v_call: TRBV5-1; d_call: TRBD1; j_call: TRBJ2-1; cdr3_length: 16; cdr3_nt: TGCGCCAGCAGACTAGGACAGGGGGTGACCTACAATGAGCAGTTCTTC; cdr3_aa: CASRLGQGVTYNEQFF
clone_size: -; v_call: TRBV7-9; d_call: TRBD1; j_call: TRBJ1-4; cdr3_length: 14; cdr3_nt: TGTGCCAGCAGCTTTGGACAGGGAAATGAAAAACTGTTTTTT; cdr3_aa: CASSFGQGNEKLFF
clone_size: few; v_call: TRBV6-5; d_call: -; j_call: TRBJ2-7; cdr3_length: 15; cdr3_nt: TGTGCCAGCAGATACGTGAGGGATAGGTCCTACGAGCAGTACTTC; cdr3_aa: CASRYVRDRSYEQYF
clone_size: -; v_call: TRBV4-2; d_call: TRBD2; j_call: TRBJ2-5; cdr3_length: 17; cdr3_nt: TGTGCCAGCAGCCAATTCGTAAGCGGGGGGGCCTTAGAGACCCAGTACTTC; cdr3_aa: CASSQFVSGGALETQYF
clone_size: -; v_call: TRBV7-2; d_call: -; j_call: TRBJ1-1; cdr3_length: 13; cdr3_nt: TGTGCCAGCAGCTTAGGACCGGGGGTCGGGGGGGATTTT; cdr3_aa: CASSLGPGVGGDF
clone_size: -; v_call: TRBV13; d_call: -; j_call: TRBJ1-6; cdr3_length: 13; cdr3_nt: TGTGCCAGCAGCTTACGGGGGACTTCACCCCTCCACTTT; cdr3_aa: CASSLRGTSPLHF
clone_size: -; v_call: TRBV19; d_call: -; j_call: TRBJ1-1; cdr3_length: 14; cdr3_nt: TGTGCCAGTAGTCGATCAGGGGCCGGGGCTGAAGCTTTCTTT; cdr3_aa: CASSRSGAGAEAFF
clone_size: -; v_call: TRBV11-2; d_call: TRBD2; j_call: TRBJ2-5; cdr3_length: 17; cdr3_nt: TGTGCCAGCAGCTTAAAGACTGGGGCGGGGGGGCCGTCTACCCAGTACTTC; cdr3_aa: CASSLKTGAGGPSTQYF
clone_size: -; v_call: TRBV9; d_call: TRBD2; j_call: TRBJ2-4; cdr3_length: 15; cdr3_nt: TGTGCCAGCAGCAGATTAGCGGGGGGCCTTAACATTCAGTACTTC; cdr3_aa: CASSRLAGGLNIQYF
clone_size: -; v_call: TRBV2; d_call: -; j_call: TRBJ2-3; cdr3_length: 16; cdr3_nt: TGTGCCAGCAGTTGGGGGGACAGAGCTTCCACCGATACGCAGTATTTT; cdr3_aa: CASSWGDRASTDTQYF
clone_size: -; v_call: TRBV5-4; d_call: -; j_call: TRBJ2-3; cdr3_length: 12; cdr3_nt: TGTGCCAGCATCGACCCTGAGGGTACGCAGTATTTT; cdr3_aa: CASIDPEGTQYF
clone_size: -; v_call: TRBV5-1; d_call: TRBD1; j_call: TRBJ2-7; cdr3_length: 14; cdr3_nt: TGCGCCAGCAGCTCCGGGACAGGGGGGTACGAGCAGTACTTC; cdr3_aa: CASSSGTGGYEQYF
clone_size: -; v_call: TRBV25-1; d_call: TRBD2; j_call: TRBJ2-7; cdr3_length: 15; cdr3_nt: TGTGCCAGCAGTGACTTTTTAGCGGGGGGTCGGGAGCAGTACTTC; cdr3_aa: CASSDFLAGGREQYF
clone_size: -; v_call: TRBV9; d_call: -; j_call: TRBJ1-6; cdr3_length: 18; cdr3_nt: TGTGCCAGCAGCCACGGGAGTGGGTCTAGGGTGAGTAATTCACCCCTCCACTTT; cdr3_aa: CASSHGSGSRVSNSPLHF
clone_size: once; v_call: TRBV6-6; d_call: TRBD1; j_call: TRBJ1-1; cdr3_length: 16; cdr3_nt: TGTGCCAGCGGGGGAGAGACAGGGGGCGTTGCCACTGAAGCTTTCTTT; cdr3_aa: CASGGETGGVATEAFF
clone_size: -; v_call: TRBV6-5; d_call: -; j_call: TRBJ2-5; cdr3_length: 14; cdr3_nt: TGTGCCAGCAGGCGCGACAGTGCGGGGGAGACCCAGTACTTC; cdr3_aa: CASRRDSAGETQYF
clone_size: many; v_call: TRBV6-1; d_call: TRBD1; j_call: TRBJ2-2; cdr3_length: 16; cdr3_nt: TGTGCCAGCAGTGAAGTTTGGACAGGGGAGTCCGGGGAGCTGTTTTTT; cdr3_aa: CASSEVWTGESGELFF
clone_size: -; v_call: TRBV7-3; d_call: -; j_call: TRBJ2-4; cdr3_length: 15; cdr3_nt: TGTGCCAGCAGCTTTCAGCCAGGCGCCAAAAACATTCAGTACTTC; cdr3_aa: CASSFQPGAKNIQYF
clone_size: -; v_call: TRBV27; d_call: TRBD2; j_call: TRBJ2-1; cdr3_length: 17; cdr3_nt: TGTGCCAGCAGTTTATTGAGCGGGGCCGATCTGAACAATGAGCAGTTCTTC; cdr3_aa: CASSLLSGADLNNEQFF
clone_size: -; v_call: TRBV5-1; d_call: -; j_call: TRBJ2-7; cdr3_length: 16; cdr3_nt: TGCGCCAGCAGCTTGGCCTTTGCAGGCCTCCCCTACGAGCAGTACTTC; cdr3_aa: CASSLAFAGLPYEQYF
clone_size: -; v_call: TRBV5-1; d_call: -; j_call: TRBJ1-1; cdr3_length: 14; cdr3_nt: TGCGCCAGCAGCTTGGACACAGGGAACACTGAAGCTTTCTTT; cdr3_aa: CASSLDTGNTEAFF
clone_size: once; v_call: TRBV6-6; d_call: TRBD1; j_call: TRBJ2-5; cdr3_length: 16; cdr3_nt: TGTGCCAGCAGTCGCGGGGACAGGGGATTCGGAGAGACCCAGTACTTC; cdr3_aa: CASSRGDRGFGETQYF
clone_size: -; v_call: TRBV6-5; d_call: TRBD2; j_call: TRBJ2-1; cdr3_length: 15; cdr3_nt: TGTGCCAGCAGTCGACGGACTAGCGGCCACAATGAGCAGTTCTTC; cdr3_aa: CASSRRTSGHNEQFF
clone_size: -; v_call: TRBV27; d_call: TRBD2; j_call: TRBJ2-1; cdr3_length: 16; cdr3_nt: TGTGCCAGCAGTCCCGGGGGTAGCGGGGGCCACAATGAGCAGTTCTTC; cdr3_aa: CASSPGGSGGHNEQFF
clone_size: -; v_call: TRBV4-3; d_call: -; j_call: TRBJ1-1; cdr3_length: 17; cdr3_nt: TGCGCCAGCAGCCAAGTTGCAGGTACCATCCGGGGCACTGAAGCTTTCTTT; cdr3_aa: CASSQVAGTIRGTEAFF
clone_size: -; v_call: TRBV10-3; d_call: -; j_call: TRBJ1-2; cdr3_length: 13; cdr3_nt: TGTGCCATCGGAGCGGACAGTAACTATGGCTACACCTTC; cdr3_aa: CAIGADSNYGYTF
clone_size: few; v_call: TRBV12-5; d_call: -; j_call: TRBJ1-2; cdr3_length: 12; cdr3_nt: TGTGCTAGTGCCAACTTCGGCTATGGCTACACCTTC; cdr3_aa: CASANFGYGYTF
clone_size: -; v_call: TRBV6-5; d_call: -; j_call: TRBJ1-3; cdr3_length: 15; cdr3_nt: TGTGCCAGCAGGACCGAAGGGGGCTCTGGAAACACCATATATTTT; cdr3_aa: CASRTEGGSGNTIYF
clone_size: -; v_call: TRBV5-6; d_call: -; j_call: TRBJ1-4; cdr3_length: 14; cdr3_nt: TGTGCCAGCAGCTCACTCACCGGGGGGGAAAAACTGTTTTTT; cdr3_aa: CASSSLTGGEKLFF
clone_size: -; v_call: TRBV27; d_call: -; j_call: TRBJ2-3; cdr3_length: 18; cdr3_nt: TGTGCCAGCAACCCAAACCCCCCTAGCACCTGGATGGCAGATACGCAGTATTTT; cdr3_aa: CASNPNPPSTWMADTQYF